The rows below give T cell receptor beta chains drawn from one sample of a study of T cell responses to AZD1222 COVID-19 vaccine. TCRdb keeps only in-frame clones here, not all; method: immunoSEQ multiplex PCR. Among about 120,000 clones listed, roughly 87% were seen once. The material was peripheral blood, obtained on day 0 of MenACWY control vaccination. All receptors derive from an adult in good health. CDR3s include the opening cysteine and the closing phenylalanine or tryptophan. Each record gives: J gene, clone size, V gene, D gene, CDR3 length, CDR3 protein, CDR3 DNA. D genes are given only for firm matches. For some rows the clone size is stated as once, few or many, or as a class when expanded; others skip it.

TRBJ1-5,once,TRBV18,-,13,CASSPPTGRPQHF,TGTGCCAGCTCACCACCGACGGGGCGGCCCCAGCATTTT
TRBJ1-2,-,TRBV19,-,15,CASSIQGRANYGYTF,TGTGCCAGTAGTATTCAGGGCAGGGCTAACTATGGCTACACCTTC
TRBJ2-3,-,TRBV5-8,TRBD2,16,CASSRGGRLRTDTQYF,TGTGCCAGCAGCCGGGGGGGCCGATTAAGAACAGATACGCAGTATTTT
TRBJ2-3,-,TRBV4-1,-,17,CASSRLGWDKGTDTQYF,TGCGCCAGCAGCCGCTTAGGATGGGACAAAGGCACAGATACGCAGTATTTT
TRBJ1-6,-,TRBV6-5,-,13,CATRTTYNSPLHF,TGTGCCACCCGAACCACCTATAATTCACCCCTCCACTTT
TRBJ1-5,-,TRBV19,TRBD1,17,CASSKGQGMIYNQPQHF,TGTGCCAGTAGTAAAGGACAGGGTATGATTTACAATCAGCCCCAGCATTTT
TRBJ2-7,-,TRBV27,-,13,CASTGLDGYEQYF,TGTGCCAGCACAGGGCTGGACGGCTACGAGCAGTACTTC
TRBJ1-5,-,TRBV5-1,-,15,CASSEGLLGNQPQHF,TGCGCCAGCAGCGAGGGCCTACTGGGGAATCAGCCCCAGCATTTT
TRBJ1-2,-,TRBV7-9,-,15,CASSLKTGPGYGYTF,TGTGCCAGCAGCTTAAAGACAGGCCCAGGGTATGGCTACACCTTC
TRBJ2-7,-,TRBV28,-,14,CASSTTGNFYEQYF,TGTGCCAGCAGTACGACAGGTAACTTCTACGAGCAGTACTTC
TRBJ2-3,-,TRBV2,TRBD2,16,CASSPLAGSGTDTQYF,TGTGCCAGCAGTCCTCTAGCGGGATCAGGCACAGATACGCAGTATTTT
TRBJ2-2,-,TRBV19,-,13,CASSILGDGELFF,TGTGCCAGTAGTATTTTGGGAGACGGGGAGCTGTTTTTT
TRBJ2-1,-,TRBV19,-,14,CASSQGFSYNEQFF,TGTGCCAGTAGTCAGGGTTTCTCCTACAATGAGCAGTTCTTC
TRBJ1-1,-,TRBV29-1,-,12,CSVGQAGTEAFF,TGCAGCGTTGGACAGGCGGGCACTGAAGCTTTCTTT
TRBJ2-5,-,TRBV18,TRBD2,16,CASSTTSGRAEETQYF,TGTGCCAGCTCAACAACTAGCGGGAGGGCCGAAGAGACCCAGTACTTC
TRBJ1-2,-,TRBV7-8,-,13,CASSLGRNYGYTF,TGTGCCAGCAGCTTAGGCAGGAACTATGGCTACACCTTC
TRBJ1-5,-,TRBV5-5,-,14,CASSPRMRGQPQHF,TGTGCCAGCAGCCCGAGGATGCGCGGTCAGCCCCAGCATTTT
TRBJ1-2,-,TRBV7-9,TRBD1,16,CASSPLAGGGFYGYTF,TGTGCCAGCAGCCCCCTGGCAGGGGGTGGGTTCTATGGCTACACCTTC
TRBJ1-4,-,TRBV14,-,15,CASSFLWGANEKLFF,TGTGCCAGCAGCTTCTTGTGGGGGGCTAATGAAAAACTGTTTTTT
TRBJ2-3,-,TRBV7-8,-,15,CASSLRSGGTDTQYF,TGTGCCAGCAGCTTAAGATCTGGGGGCACAGATACGCAGTATTTT
TRBJ1-1,-,TRBV11-2,TRBD1,15,CASSFTTGAYTEAFF,TGTGCCAGCAGCTTTACCACAGGGGCATACACTGAAGCTTTCTTT
TRBJ2-5,-,TRBV5-1,-,14,CASSLGWAQETQYF,TGCGCCAGCAGCTTGGGGTGGGCACAAGAGACCCAGTACTTC
TRBJ2-3,-,TRBV28,-,13,CASSFVLADTQYF,TGTGCCAGCAGTTTTGTGTTGGCAGATACGCAGTATTTT
TRBJ1-2,-,TRBV2,-,14,CASSEAGGIYGYTF,TGTGCCAGCAGTGAAGCTGGAGGGATCTATGGCTACACCTTC
TRBJ2-6,-,TRBV19,-,15,CASSIGPGWANVLTF,TGTGCCAGTAGTATAGGTCCAGGGTGGGCCAACGTCCTGACTTTC
TRBJ2-4,-,TRBV11-2,TRBD2,17,CASSPLGLAGRYDIQYF,TGTGCCAGCAGCCCGTTAGGGCTAGCGGGACGCTATGACATTCAGTACTTC
TRBJ1-1,few,TRBV6-2/TRBV6-3,TRBD1,12,CASSPGQIKAFF,TGTGCCAGCAGCCCGGGACAGATAAAAGCTTTCTTT
TRBJ1-2,few,TRBV29-1,TRBD1,15,CSVEDRPGGTSGYTF,TGCAGCGTTGAAGATCGCCCAGGGGGGACTAGTGGCTACACCTTC
TRBJ2-3,-,TRBV28,TRBD2,13,CASSFRGADTQYF,TGTGCCAGCAGTTTTCGGGGGGCAGATACGCAGTATTTT
TRBJ2-2,-,TRBV11-2,TRBD1,14,CASSLTGATGELFF,TGTGCCAGCAGCCTGACAGGGGCGACCGGGGAGCTGTTTTTT
TRBJ2-3,-,TRBV3-1/TRBV3-2,TRBD1,16,CASSQGQGEVTDTQYF,TGTGCCAGCAGTCAAGGACAGGGCGAGGTAACAGATACGCAGTATTTT
TRBJ2-7,-,TRBV3-1/TRBV3-2,-,14,CASSQDPGSNEQYF,TGTGCCAGCAGCCAAGATCCAGGGTCGAACGAGCAGTACTTC
TRBJ1-2,-,TRBV5-1,-,16,CASSLLQGSGLGGYTF,TGCGCCAGCAGCCTCCTACAGGGTTCAGGTCTTGGCGGCTACACCTTC
TRBJ2-5,-,TRBV10-3,-,16,CAISEPVAVGLETQYF,TGTGCCATCAGTGAGCCCGTGGCGGTAGGCCTGGAGACCCAGTACTTC
TRBJ1-4,-,TRBV2,-,13,CASRGTANEKLFF,TGTGCCAGCAGGGGGACTGCTAATGAAAAACTGTTTTTT
TRBJ1-6,-,TRBV6-2/TRBV6-3,-,18,CASSSNIRSGNNNSPLHF,TGTGCCAGCAGCTCGAATATTCGAAGCGGGAATAATAATTCACCCCTCCACTTT